This TCR beta chain was observed in a study of T-cell reconstitution after alpha-beta-depleted transplantation in children. Unique molecular identifiers were incorporated into the prepared TCRbeta library. TCRdb re-derived calls from the PCR reads in MiXCR, one entry per CDR3 protein. The table records roughly 300,000 distinct CDR3 sequences, about 9.3% of them present only once. This CDR3 has 14 residues. V lost 3 bases to trimming and J lost 1 base, with 10 bases between them. CDR1 is SEHNR and CDR2 is FQNEAQ in the germline V gene (reference sequence). This clonotype was observed a handful of times.

The genes are TRBV7-9 and TRBJ2-7, with D possibly being TRBD2 (5 bases). The sequence came from a human donor who donated a stem cell graft to a child with acute lymphoblastic leukemia. Sequencing was performed on PBMCs from the stem cell graft donor, taken from the stem cell graft. Written as DNA, the CDR3 is TGTGCCAGCAGCTTCGGTGGGGAGTCCTACGAGCAGTACTTC. Encoded protein: CASSFGGESYEQYF.